Shown below are 6 T cell receptor beta chains from a single sample sequenced in a study of radiotherapy plus CTLA-4 blockade in lung cancer. Only in-frame clones appear in the TCRdb table, and some are missing; sequencing was by immunoSEQ multiplex PCR. There are 85,000 to 130,000 clones in the sample; over 65% occur only once, and roughly 2.3% lies in the top ten. The input for sequencing was peripheral blood, taken from a patient treated with radiotherapy plus ipilimumab. All receptors come from a human donor with non-small cell lung cancer that progressed on radiotherapy plus ipilimumab. Some clones in this sample may be carry-over from other donors' samples.

The sample holds a few counts of this clone. Within the sample, other DNA sequences also encode this same CDR3. This rearrangement joins TRBV9 to TRBJ1-5; no definite D call. The ends were cut back, 0 bases at V and 7 bases at J, with 8 bases in the middle. Germline V gene data show CDR1 as SGDLS and CDR2 as YYNGEE. The CDR3 spans 13 residues. CDR3 loop: CASSVGDRQPQHF. The CDR3, as DNA: TGTGCCAGCAGCGTAGGGGATCGCCAGCCCCAGCATTTT. Supplemented by reference TRBV9 and TRBJ1-5, the full variable domain reads DSGVTQTPKHLITATGQRVTLRCSPRSGDLSVYWYQQSLDQGLQFLIQYYNGEERAKGNILERFSAQQFPDLHSELNLSSLELGDSALYFCASSVGDRQPQHFGDGTRLSIL.

The chain is built from TRBV15 and TRBJ2-5, with a possible D match to TRBD2 (5 bases). The V gene lost 1 base and the J gene lost 5 bases, with 5 bases spanning the gap. Germline V gene lookup returns CDR1 LNHNV and CDR2 YYDKDF (reference sequence). The CDR3 is made up of 12 amino acids. The CDR3 is CATSRGEETQYF. The CDR3 DNA is TGTGCCACCAGCAGAGGGGAGGAGACCCAGTACTTC.

This clone was found once. This rearrangement joins TRBV6-5 to TRBJ1-6, with a possible D match to TRBD1 (6 bases). V lost 6 bases and J lost 8, with 14 bases in between. The CDR3 runs to 14 residues. Germline assignment: CDR1 MNHEY and CDR2 SVGAGI. Written as DNA, the CDR3 is TGTGCCAGCAGAACAGGGTTTGGTCATTCACCCCTCCACTTT. Translating gives CASRTGFGHSPLHF.

DNA of the CDR3: TGTGCCAGCAGTCTGACCCGAAAGGAGGACAATGAGCAGTTCTTC. As protein: CASSLTRKEDNEQFF. The rearrangement joins TRBV6-1 to TRBJ2-1; possibly TRBD2 for D (5 bases). The CDR3 is 15 residues long. CDR1 and CDR2 (germline): MNHNS, SASEGT. Trimming stripped 5 bases from V and 5 bases from J, with 16 bases between.

The V gene is TRBV28, the J gene TRBJ1-1, with 7 bases matching TRBD1. Germline V gene data show CDR1 as MDHEN and CDR2 as SYDVKM. This CDR3 spans 16 amino acids. The V and J ends lost 0 bases and 1 base, in that order; junction bases with no gene match: 5. The CDR3 coding sequence is TGTGCCAGCAGTTTATGGCAGGGACAGAGGAACACTGAAGCTTTCTTT. Protein product: CASSLWQGQRNTEAFF.

J is TRBJ2-1 and V is TRBV9; a possible D gene is TRBD1 (6 bases). CDR3 size: 13 residues. The germline gives CDR1 SGDLS, CDR2 YYNGEE. The V gene lost 3 bases and the J gene lost 7 bases, with 11 bases spanning the gap. CDR3 nucleotide sequence: TGTGCCAGCAGCGCGAGGGGGATAAATGAGCAGTTCTTC. Translation gives CASSARGINEQFF.